These 27 T cell receptor beta chains share one sample of origin, sequenced in a study of blood T cell repertoires in COVID-19. Some clones are missing from TCRdb's copy, which holds only in-frame ones; the method was immunoSEQ multiplex PCR. Among under 70,000 clones listed, around 80% were seen once. Sequencing was performed on peripheral blood. Receptors originate from a man in his 60s with acute or convalescent COVID-19.

The chain recombines TRBV6-5 with TRBJ1-1, with D possibly matching TRBD1 (5 bases). Trimming left V 6 bases short and J 1 base short, with 12 bases between. The CDR3 has 14 residues. Germline loops: CDR1 MNHEY, CDR2 SVGAGI. CDR3 in DNA: TGTGCCAGCAGCCGATTCCAGGGGAACACTGAAGCTTTCTTT. It is translated as CASSRFQGNTEAFF.

The rearrangement uses TRBV27 and TRBJ2-3, with a weak D call TRBD2 (6 bases). Germline lookup yields CDR1 MNHEY and CDR2 SMNVEV (reference sequence). The length of the CDR3 is 14 residues. The V gene lost 6 bases and the J gene lost 10 bases, with 20 bases spanning the gap. The CDR3: CASRTSYRRDAQYF. CDR3 DNA: TGTGCCAGCAGAACTAGCTACCGTAGGGATGCGCAGTATTTT.

The chain recombines TRBV7-2 with TRBJ2-1, with 7 bases identical to TRBD2. V shed 4 bases and J 5 bases; nucleotides not matched to a gene: 11. This CDR3 is 16 amino acids long. Germline values: CDR1 SGHTA, CDR2 FQGNSA. The CDR3 DNA sequence: TGTGCCAGCAGCTCGTGGGCGGGAGCGGACGACAATGAGCAGTTCTTC. Translation: CASSSWAGADDNEQFF.

The chain has TRBV28 and TRBJ1-2; 9 bases map to TRBD1. With V trimmed by 7 bases and J by 5 bases, 5 bases remained unmatched. The CDR3 length is 13 residues. In germline, CDR1 is MDHEN, CDR2 SYDVKM. This CDR3 is CASIPGTGYGYTF. CDR3 nucleotide sequence: TGTGCCAGCATCCCGGGGACAGGGTATGGCTACACCTTC.

V gene TRBV21-1 combines with J gene TRBJ2-7; the table's TRBD2 call for D was not verified on the DNA. TRBV21-1 is deemed a pseudogene. The CDR3 runs 13 residues. In nucleotides, the CDR3 is TGTGCCAGCAGCAAAGCGCCGGGTAGCGAGCAGTACTTC. As protein: CASSKAPGSEQYF.

This rearrangement joins TRBV6-5 to TRBJ2-7, with D tentatively TRBD1 (5 bases). This CDR3 region has 13 residues. Looked up from germline, CDR1 is MNHEY and CDR2 is SVGAGI. Trimming shortened V by 5 bases and J by 3 bases, and 11 bases separated the two germline ends. This CDR3 is CASSPWTNYEQYF. CDR3 in DNA: TGTGCCAGCAGTCCCTGGACAAACTACGAGCAGTACTTC.

V usage is TRBV6-4 and J usage is TRBJ2-1; weak D call: TRBD2 (6 bases). This CDR3 has 16 residues. The V end lost 2 bases, the J end lost 1 base, and 12 bases lay between the germline ends. Germline V gene sequence: CDR1 MRHNA, CDR2 SNTAGT. The CDR3 DNA reads TGTGCCAGCAGTGACACCTGGCGGGGTTCCTACAATGAGCAGTTCTTC. The encoded protein is CASSDTWRGSYNEQFF.

The V call is TRBV9, the J call TRBJ2-7; TRBD1 matches at 9 bases. CDR1 SGDLS and CDR2 YYNGEE come from the germline V gene. The CDR3 contains 15 residues. J was trimmed by 6 bases and V by 3 bases; bases with no gene match: 10. This chain's CDR3 is CASSAGGDRVREQYF. The CDR3, as DNA: TGTGCCAGCAGCGCTGGGGGGGACAGGGTTCGCGAGCAGTACTTC.

The chain uses TRBV18 and TRBJ1-2; D gene ambiguous. This CDR3 has 14 amino acids. Germline V gene data show CDR1 as KGHSH and CDR2 as LQKENI. Trimming pared 6 bases from V and 0 bases from J, leaving 11 bases between. The CDR3 DNA is TGTGCCAGCTCGGGAGCGCTAGCTAACTATGGCTACACCTTC. Amino acids: CASSGALANYGYTF.

This chain connects TRBV30 to TRBJ1-1, with 7 bases identical to TRBD1. The CDR3 runs to 15 residues. In germline, CDR1 is GTSNPN, CDR2 SVGIG (reference sequence). The junction had 11 bases not matched to a gene; V was cut back by 2 bases and J by 5 bases. The DNA for the CDR3 is TGTGCCTGGAGTCCCCAAGACAGGGTCGGGACTGAAGCTTTCTTT. Protein product: CAWSPQDRVGTEAFF.

A few counts support this clone. V is TRBV24-1 and J is TRBJ2-7, with D perhaps matching TRBD1 (5 bases). Germline CDR1 KGHDR, CDR2 SFDVKD. Trimming took off 9 bases at V and 4 bases at J, with 12 bases between the two ends. The CDR3 contains 12 residues. CDR3 bases: TGTGCCACCGAATCCAACAGGTACGAGCAGTACTTC. This gives the protein CATESNRYEQYF.

V gene TRBV6-6 combines with J gene TRBJ1-1; 7 bases agree with TRBD1. After removal of 5 bases from V and 0 bases from J, the junction contained 3 bases not matched to a gene. This CDR3 is 14 amino acids long. CDR1 is MNHNY, CDR2 SVGAGI, per germline (reference sequence). The DNA for the CDR3 is TGTGCCAGCAGTAAACAGGGGTTGAACACTGAAGCTTTCTTT. Its protein product is CASSKQGLNTEAFF.

This clone was recorded once. The chain employs TRBV9 and TRBJ1-5; 10 nucleotides agree with TRBD1. This CDR3 is 16 amino acids long. Germline assignment: CDR1 SGDLS and CDR2 YYNGEE. J gave up 7 bases and V 3 bases, and 10 bases lay outside the gene matches. For the CDR3, the DNA is TGTGCCAGCAGCGCGGAAGGCGGGGACAGGGGACAGCCCCAGCATTTT. Its translation is CASSAEGGDRGQPQHF.

V usage is TRBV4-3 and J usage is TRBJ2-1; 12 nucleotides agree with TRBD1. CDR1 and CDR2 (germline): LGHNA, YSLEER. The CDR3 is 17 amino acids. J gave up 9 bases and V 3 bases, and 12 bases lay outside the gene matches. The CDR3 region is CASSQGDGTGGFVEQFF. CDR3 bases: TGCGCCAGCAGCCAGGGGGACGGGACAGGGGGCTTCGTTGAGCAGTTCTTC.

The rearrangement joins TRBV24-1 to TRBJ2-7, with 8 bases fitting TRBD1. The germline V gene has CDR1 KGHDR and CDR2 SFDVKD. The CDR3 is 15 amino acids. Trimming took 5 bases from V and 3 from J; bases not matched to a gene: 8. The CDR3 DNA reads as TGTGCCACCAGTGCAGGACAGGGAAGTATCTACGAGCAGTACTTC. Its translation is CATSAGQGSIYEQYF.

V usage is TRBV19 and J usage is TRBJ2-5, with D maybe TRBD2 (5 bases). Germline loops: CDR1 LNHDA, CDR2 SQIVND (reference sequence). CDR3 length: 14 residues. Deletions cut 3 bases from V and 4 bases from J, with 12 bases between. CDR3 amino acids: CASSIQEGGETQYF. As DNA, the CDR3 is TGTGCCAGTAGTATCCAAGAAGGAGGAGAGACCCAGTACTTC. Full variable domain (missing parts from reference TRBV19 and TRBJ2-5): DGGITQSPKYLFRKEGQNVTLSCEQNLNHDAMYWYRQDPGQGLRLIYYSQIVNDFQKGDIAEGYSVSREKKESFPLTVTSAQKNPTAFYLCASSIQEGGETQYFGPGTRLLVL.

The chain has TRBV5-4 and TRBJ1-6; 12 bases are shared with TRBD1. With V trimmed by 4 bases and J by 10 bases, 9 bases remained unmatched. The CDR3 length is 16 residues. From germline, CDR1 is SGHNT and CDR2 YYREEE (reference sequence). CDR3 protein: CASSDRDRGLGSPLHF. DNA for the CDR3: TGTGCCAGCAGCGACCGGGACAGGGGGCTCGGGTCACCCCTCCACTTT.

This chain links TRBV24-1 with TRBJ2-1; no clear D gene. Deletions cut 5 bases from V and 4 bases from J, with 8 bases between. Germline V gene sequence: CDR1 KGHDR, CDR2 SFDVKD. CDR3 size: 13 residues. The CDR3 sequence: CATSAGLYNEQFF. The CDR3 DNA is TGTGCCACCAGTGCAGGCCTTTACAATGAGCAGTTCTTC.

The chain joins TRBV10-3 to TRBJ2-1; 12 bases agree with TRBD1. Trimming took 6 bases from V and 10 from J; bases not matched to a gene: 10. The germline V gene has CDR1 ENHRY and CDR2 SYGVKD. This CDR3 has 15 residues. The CDR3 spells CAISAGGQGAREQFF. CDR3 nucleotides: TGTGCCATCAGCGCGGGGGGACAGGGGGCGAGGGAGCAGTTCTTC.

The genes are TRBV11-2 and TRBJ1-1; D gene ambiguous. CDR3 length: 13 residues. V was trimmed by 6 bases and J by 6 bases, leaving 14 bases between them. Germline lookup yields CDR1 SGHAT and CDR2 FQNNGV. The CDR3 bases are TGTGCCAGCAGGTCTATTGGGAGGGCTGAAGCTTTCTTT. Translated, it gives CASRSIGRAEAFF. The full variable domain, rest sourced from reference TRBV11-2 and TRBJ1-1, is EAGVAQSPRYKIIEKRQSVAFWCNPISGHATLYWYQQILGQGPKLLIQFQNNGVVDDSQLPKDRFSAERLKGVDSTLKIQPAKLEDSAVYLCASRSIGRAEAFFGQGTRLTVV.

The chain is built from TRBV24-1 and TRBJ1-2; no reliable D call. CDR3 length: 13 residues. V lost 3 bases and J lost 8, with 12 bases in between. Germline CDR1 is KGHDR and CDR2 is SFDVKD. Here the CDR3 reads CATSDLVAGGYTF. The CDR3 region has the DNA TGTGCCACCAGTGATCTTGTGGCCGGGGGCTACACCTTC.

In nucleotides, the CDR3 is TGTGCCAGCTTCCAGATTAACTATGGCTACACCTTC. It translates to CASFQINYGYTF. This sequence joins TRBV9 and TRBJ1-2; no definite D call. Germline CDR1 SGDLS, CDR2 YYNGEE. The CDR3 length is 12 residues. The V and J ends lost 7 bases and 1 base respectively, with 8 bases between them. Variable domain in full (rest from reference TRBV9 and TRBJ1-2): DSGVTQTPKHLITATGQRVTLRCSPRSGDLSVYWYQQSLDQGLQFLIQYYNGEERAKGNILERFSAQQFPDLHSELNLSSLELGDSALYFCASFQINYGYTFGSGTRLTVV.

The chain has TRBV9 and TRBJ1-1, with D hard to call. V was shortened by 0 bases and J by 1 base, with 7 bases between the two germline ends. Germline lookup yields CDR1 SGDLS and CDR2 YYNGEE. This CDR3 comprises 14 residues. This CDR3 is CASSVGAGNTEAFF. The DNA of the CDR3 is TGTGCCAGCAGCGTAGGGGCAGGGAACACTGAAGCTTTCTTT.

This chain links TRBV11-2 with TRBJ2-3; D perhaps matches TRBD1 (5 bases). CDR3 length: 14 residues. The germline V gene has CDR1 SGHAT and CDR2 FQNNGV. V was clipped by 3 bases and J by 0 bases, with 7 bases between them. The CDR3 spells CASSLGRSTDTQYF. The CDR3, as DNA: TGTGCCAGCAGCTTGGGGCGGAGCACAGATACGCAGTATTTT.

The chain uses TRBV5-4 and TRBJ2-7, with D possibly matching TRBD1 (5 bases). Looked up from germline, CDR1 is SGHNT and CDR2 is YYREEE (reference sequence). The ends were cut back, 1 base at V and 6 bases at J, with 14 bases in the middle. This CDR3 is built from 14 residues. The CDR3 here is CASSLNVWGAEQYF. CDR3 in DNA: TGTGCCAGCAGCTTGAATGTTTGGGGCGCCGAGCAGTACTTC.

V is TRBV19 and J is TRBJ2-1; a weak D match, TRBD2 (5 bases). CDR3 length equals 14 residues. Germline V CDR1 and CDR2: LNHDA, SQIVND (reference sequence). V dropped 3 bases and J dropped 8 bases, with 14 bases sitting between them. The CDR3 DNA reads as TGTGCCAGTAGTATCGGACGATCGAGGGATGAGCAGTTCTTC. Encoded protein: CASSIGRSRDEQFF. Combining the CDR3 with reference TRBV19 and TRBJ2-1 gives the whole variable domain DGGITQSPKYLFRKEGQNVTLSCEQNLNHDAMYWYRQDPGQGLRLIYYSQIVNDFQKGDIAEGYSVSREKKESFPLTVTSAQKNPTAFYLCASSIGRSRDEQFFGPGTRLTVL.

The rearrangement links TRBV21-1 to TRBJ2-7; whether TRBD2, the table's D call, matches the DNA was not checked. TRBV21-1 is labeled a pseudogene. This CDR3 spans 16 amino acids. The chain's CDR3 is CASSKVRLARSYEQYF. The CDR3 DNA reads TGTGCCAGCAGCAAAGTCCGACTAGCCCGCTCCTACGAGCAGTACTTC.